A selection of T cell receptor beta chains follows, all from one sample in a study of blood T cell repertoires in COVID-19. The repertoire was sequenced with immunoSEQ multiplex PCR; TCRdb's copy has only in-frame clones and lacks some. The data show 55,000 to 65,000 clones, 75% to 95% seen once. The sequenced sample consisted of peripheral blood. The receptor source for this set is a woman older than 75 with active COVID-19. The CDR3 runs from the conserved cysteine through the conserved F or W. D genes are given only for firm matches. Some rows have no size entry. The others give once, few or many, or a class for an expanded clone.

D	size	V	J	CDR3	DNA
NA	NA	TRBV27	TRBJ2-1	CASSPIRTRMYQGNEQFF	TGTGCCAGCAGTCCGATTCGGACTAGGATGTACCAGGGGAATGAGCAGTTCTTC
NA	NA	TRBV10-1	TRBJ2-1	CASSGSDDEQFF	TGCGCCAGCAGTGGTAGTGATGATGAGCAGTTCTTC
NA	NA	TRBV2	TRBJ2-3	CASSPGWADTQYF	TGTGCCAGCAGTCCAGGGTGGGCAGATACGCAGTATTTT
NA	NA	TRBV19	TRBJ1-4	CASSLVVGARGEKLFF	TGTGCCAGTAGCCTGGTCGTGGGGGCTCGGGGTGAAAAACTGTTTTTT
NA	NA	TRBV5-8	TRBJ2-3	CASSRRLDPDTQYF	TGTGCCAGCAGTCGGCGACTAGACCCAGATACGCAGTATTTT
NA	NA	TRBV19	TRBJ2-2	CASSIVPRFGELFF	TGTGCCAGTAGTATAGTGCCCCGGTTCGGGGAGCTGTTTTTT
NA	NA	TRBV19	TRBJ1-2	CASSIGGGGRNYGYTF	TGTGCCAGTAGTATAGGGGGCGGGGGCAGAAACTATGGCTACACCTTC
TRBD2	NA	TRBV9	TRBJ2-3	CASSTRGGSSTDTQYF	TGTGCCAGCAGCACCCGCGGGGGGTCCTCCACAGATACGCAGTATTTT
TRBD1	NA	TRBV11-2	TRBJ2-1	CASSLVATGDWNEQFF	TGTGCCAGCAGCTTAGTGGCGACAGGGGATTGGAATGAGCAGTTCTTC
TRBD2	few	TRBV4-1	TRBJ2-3	CASSGLFRLAGAEDTQYF	TGCGCCAGCTCGGGCCTTTTTCGACTAGCGGGAGCCGAAGATACGCAGTATTTT
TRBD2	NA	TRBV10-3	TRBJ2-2	CAISETSGGRPNTGELFF	TGTGCCATCAGTGAGACTAGCGGGGGCCGCCCGAACACCGGGGAGCTGTTTTTT
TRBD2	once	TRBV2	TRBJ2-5	CASSVGLSGKETQYF	TGTGCCAGCAGTGTTGGACTTAGCGGGAAAGAGACCCAGTACTTC
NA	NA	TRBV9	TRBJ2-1	CAMGPDEQFF	TGTGCCATGGGGCCCGATGAGCAGTTCTTC
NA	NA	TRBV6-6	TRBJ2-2	CASSPNRAGGELFF	TGTGCCAGCAGCCCGAACAGGGCTGGCGGGGAGCTGTTTTTT
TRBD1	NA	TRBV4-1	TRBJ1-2	CASSQAGGTLRLPYGYTF	TGCGCCAGCAGCCAAGCAGGGGGGACCTTACGTCTTCCCTATGGCTACACCTTC
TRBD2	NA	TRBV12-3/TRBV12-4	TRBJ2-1	CASNSREGNEQFF	TGTGCCAGCAATTCGCGGGAGGGCAATGAGCAGTTCTTC
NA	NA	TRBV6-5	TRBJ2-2	CASAEVRNTGELFF	TGTGCCAGCGCGGAGGTTCGGAACACCGGGGAGCTGTTTTTT
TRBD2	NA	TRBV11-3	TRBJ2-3	CASSPRRASGSADTQYF	TGTGCCAGCAGCCCCCGCCGCGCTAGCGGGAGCGCAGATACGCAGTATTTT
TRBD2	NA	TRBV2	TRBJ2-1	CASSLARLAPEQFF	TGTGCCAGCAGTCTCGCCCGACTAGCCCCTGAGCAGTTCTTC
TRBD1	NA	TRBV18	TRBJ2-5	CASSLRDSEETQYF	TGTGCCAGCTCACTCAGGGACAGTGAAGAGACCCAGTACTTC
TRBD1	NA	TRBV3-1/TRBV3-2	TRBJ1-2	CASSRQGMVYGYTF	TGTGCCAGCAGCCGACAGGGGATGGTCTATGGCTACACCTTC
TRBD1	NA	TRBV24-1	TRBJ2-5	CATKADRGGEETQYF	TGTGCCACCAAAGCGGACAGGGGAGGCGAAGAGACCCAGTACTTC
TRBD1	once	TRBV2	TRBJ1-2	CASSPRQGYGYTF	TGTGCCAGCAGTCCCCGACAGGGGTATGGCTACACCTTC
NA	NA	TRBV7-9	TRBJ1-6	CASSQESVDNSPLHF	TGTGCCAGCAGCCAAGAATCAGTCGATAATTCACCCCTCCACTTT
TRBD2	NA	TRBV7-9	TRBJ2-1	CASNLAGEQFF	TGTGCCAGCAACTTAGCGGGCGAGCAGTTCTTC
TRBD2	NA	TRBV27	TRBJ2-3	CASSLGGSAADTQYF	TGTGCCAGCAGTTTAGGCGGGAGCGCGGCAGATACGCAGTATTTT
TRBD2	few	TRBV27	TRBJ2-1	CASSLGLAGNNEQFF	TGTGCCAGCAGTTTGGGACTAGCGGGGAACAATGAGCAGTTCTTC
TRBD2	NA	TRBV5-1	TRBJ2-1	CASSWVAGSNNEQFF	TGCGCCAGCAGCTGGGTAGCGGGATCTAACAATGAGCAGTTCTTC
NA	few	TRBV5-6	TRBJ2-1	CASSPVTGLSSYNEQFF	TGTGCCAGCAGCCCTGTGACAGGACTGAGCTCCTACAATGAGCAGTTCTTC
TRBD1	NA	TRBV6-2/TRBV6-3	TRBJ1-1	CASSYRPQWRGRRTEAFF	TGTGCCAGCAGTTACCGTCCCCAATGGAGGGGGCGCCGCACTGAAGCTTTCTTT
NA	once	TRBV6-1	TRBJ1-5	CASSRGQTSNQPQHF	TGTGCCAGCAGTAGAGGCCAGACGAGCAATCAGCCCCAGCATTTT
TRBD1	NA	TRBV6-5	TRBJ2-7	CASSSNRGAGYEQYF	TGTGCCAGCAGTTCTAACAGGGGAGCAGGCTACGAGCAGTACTTC
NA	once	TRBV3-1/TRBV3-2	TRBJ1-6	CATTGGESPLHF	TGTGCCACAACGGGGGGGGAATCACCCCTCCACTTT
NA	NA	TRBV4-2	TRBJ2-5	CASSQAGQTYQETQYF	TGTGCCAGCAGCCAAGCCGGACAGACGTACCAAGAGACCCAGTACTTC
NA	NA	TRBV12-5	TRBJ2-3	CASDSPRHGDTQYF	TGTGCTAGTGATAGCCCCCGCCATGGGGATACGCAGTATTTT
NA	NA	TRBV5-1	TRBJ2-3	CASSSGDYTDTQYF	TGCGCCAGCAGCTCGGGAGACTACACAGATACGCAGTATTTT
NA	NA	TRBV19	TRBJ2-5	CASSIFLGQSQETQYF	TGTGCCAGTAGTATATTCTTAGGACAGTCTCAAGAGACCCAGTACTTC